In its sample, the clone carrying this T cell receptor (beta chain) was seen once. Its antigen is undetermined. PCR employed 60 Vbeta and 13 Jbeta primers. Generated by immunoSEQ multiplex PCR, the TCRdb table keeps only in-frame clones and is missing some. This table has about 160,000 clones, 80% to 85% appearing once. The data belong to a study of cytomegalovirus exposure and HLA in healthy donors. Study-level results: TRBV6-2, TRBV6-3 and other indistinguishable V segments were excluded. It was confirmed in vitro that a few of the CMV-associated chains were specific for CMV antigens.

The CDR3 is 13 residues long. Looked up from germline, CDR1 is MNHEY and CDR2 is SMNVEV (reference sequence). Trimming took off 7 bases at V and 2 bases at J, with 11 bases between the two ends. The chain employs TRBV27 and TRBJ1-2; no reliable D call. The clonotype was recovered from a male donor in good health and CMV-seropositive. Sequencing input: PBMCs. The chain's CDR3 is CASTGVGNYGYTF. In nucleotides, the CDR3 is TGTGCCAGCACCGGAGTAGGAAACTATGGCTACACCTTC.